The entry that follows covers one TCR beta chain sequence. Trimming stripped 0 bases from V and 2 bases from J, with 10 bases between. This CDR3 region has 16 residues. Germline V gene data show CDR1 as LNHDA and CDR2 as SQIVND (reference sequence). Sequenced by immunoSEQ multiplex PCR; TCRdb stores in-frame clones only, minus some. Altogether about 100,000 clones are present, over 75% being singletons, with the ten largest covering roughly 6.2%. These data belong to a study of PD-1 blockade in mismatch repair-deficient tumors. Study-level information: Enrolled about 2012-2016, patients had progressing, pretreated mismatch repair-deficient cancers of more than ten types.

The rearrangement uses TRBV19 and TRBJ2-2; unclear D gene. The receptor's source is an adult with mismatch repair-deficient cancer. The sample in question was peripheral blood, obtained about 36 weeks after starting pembrolizumab. The CDR3 bases are TGTGCCAGTAGTATAGATGGTCAGTTTAACACCGGGGAGCTGTTTTTT. Translated, it gives CASSIDGQFNTGELFF. Combining the CDR3 with reference TRBV19 and TRBJ2-2 gives the whole variable domain DGGITQSPKYLFRKEGQNVTLSCEQNLNHDAMYWYRQDPGQGLRLIYYSQIVNDFQKGDIAEGYSVSREKKESFPLTVTSAQKNPTAFYLCASSIDGQFNTGELFFGEGSRLTVL.